This TCR beta chain was recorded in a study of tumor and adjacent non-tumor tissue in lung cancer. Study overall: There were some 11 adenocarcinoma, a couple of squamous cell carcinoma and 1 small cell lung cancer cases.

A word on this clonotype: No antigen is known for it. Sequence at one end of the junction differs from germline and may be a read error.

Study-level findings and limits: Compared with tumor, normal lung showed significantly lower TCR diversity. In normal lung, the top 100 clones were significantly more dominant than in tumor.

This sample's RNA came from whole unsorted tissue. More than 3 cm separated this lung sample from the edge of the tumor. Donors were chemotherapy-naive, newly diagnosed lung cancer surgical patients in China, August–late 2014. TCRbeta libraries were built with three rounds of nested PCR, modified from ARM-PCR. MiXCR, applied by TCRdb to the multiplex PCR reads, yields one record per CDR3 protein. The sample consists of fewer than 100,000 distinct CDR3 sequences, about 82% of them appearing once. Germline V lookup: CDR1 MNHNS, CDR2 SASEGT. The CDR3 is made up of 16 amino acids. The rearrangement links TRBV6-1 to TRBJ1-3; 7 positions match TRBD1. What was sequenced was distant non-tumor lung tissue. The sequence derives from a man in his 60s with non-small cell lung cancer. The CDR3 DNA reads TGTGCTAGCAGTGAAGTACAGGGGCTATCTGGAAACACCATATATTTT. It is translated as CASSEVQGLSGNTIYF.